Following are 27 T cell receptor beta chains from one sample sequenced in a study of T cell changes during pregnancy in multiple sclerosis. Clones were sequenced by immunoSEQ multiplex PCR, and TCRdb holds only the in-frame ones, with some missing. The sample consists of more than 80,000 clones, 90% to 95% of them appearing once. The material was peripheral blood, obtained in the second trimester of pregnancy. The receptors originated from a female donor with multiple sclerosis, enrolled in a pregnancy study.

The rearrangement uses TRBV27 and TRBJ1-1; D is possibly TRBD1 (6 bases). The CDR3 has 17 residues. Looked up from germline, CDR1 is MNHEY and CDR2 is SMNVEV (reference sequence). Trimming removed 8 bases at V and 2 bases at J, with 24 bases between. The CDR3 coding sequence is TGTGCCAGCCTCCCCGGGACGGCCCTGGGGGCCAACACTGAAGCTTTCTTT. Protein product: CASLPGTALGANTEAFF.

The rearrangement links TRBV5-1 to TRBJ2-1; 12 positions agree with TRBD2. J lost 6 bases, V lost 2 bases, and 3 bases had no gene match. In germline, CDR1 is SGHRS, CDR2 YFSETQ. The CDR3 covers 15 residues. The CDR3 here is CASSFLAGGGNEQFF. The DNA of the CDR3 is TGCGCCAGCAGCTTTCTAGCGGGAGGGGGCAATGAGCAGTTCTTC.

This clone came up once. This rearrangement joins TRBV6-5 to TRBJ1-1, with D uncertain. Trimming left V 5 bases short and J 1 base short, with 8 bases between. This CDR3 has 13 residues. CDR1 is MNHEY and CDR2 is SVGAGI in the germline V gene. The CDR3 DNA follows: TGTGCCAGCAGTGACCGACAGAACACTGAAGCTTTCTTT. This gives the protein CASSDRQNTEAFF.

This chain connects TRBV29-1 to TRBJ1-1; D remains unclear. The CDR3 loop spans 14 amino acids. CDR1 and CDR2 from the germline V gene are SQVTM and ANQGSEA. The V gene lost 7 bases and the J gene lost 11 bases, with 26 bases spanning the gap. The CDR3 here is CSALRTPGKREAFF. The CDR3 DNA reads TGCAGCGCACTAAGGACCCCCGGGAAGAGGGAGGCTTTCTTT.

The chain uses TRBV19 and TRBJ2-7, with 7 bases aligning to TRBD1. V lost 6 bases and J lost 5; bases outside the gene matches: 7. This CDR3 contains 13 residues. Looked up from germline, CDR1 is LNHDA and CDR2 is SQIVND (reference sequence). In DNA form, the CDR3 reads TGTGCCAGTAGGAGACAGGGCGTAGACGAGCAGTACTTC. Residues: CASRRQGVDEQYF.

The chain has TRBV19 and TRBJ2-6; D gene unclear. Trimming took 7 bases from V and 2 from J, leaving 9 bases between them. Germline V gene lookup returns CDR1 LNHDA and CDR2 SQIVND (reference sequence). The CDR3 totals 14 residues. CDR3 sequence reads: CASTLRTGANVLTF. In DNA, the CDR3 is TGTGCCAGTACACTAAGAACTGGGGCCAACGTCCTGACTTTC.

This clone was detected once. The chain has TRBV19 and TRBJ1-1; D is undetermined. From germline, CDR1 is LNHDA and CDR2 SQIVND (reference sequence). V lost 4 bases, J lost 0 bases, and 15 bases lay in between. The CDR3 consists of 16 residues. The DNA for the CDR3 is TGTGCCAGTAGTAGACCCACTAGGCTTCTGAACACTGAAGCTTTCTTT. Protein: CASSRPTRLLNTEAFF.

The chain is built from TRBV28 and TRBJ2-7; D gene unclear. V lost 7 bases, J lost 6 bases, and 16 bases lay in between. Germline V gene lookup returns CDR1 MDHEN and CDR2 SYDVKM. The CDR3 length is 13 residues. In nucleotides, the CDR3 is TGTGCCAGCACGGCCACCCAGGTGGGCGAGCAGTACTTC. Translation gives CASTATQVGEQYF.

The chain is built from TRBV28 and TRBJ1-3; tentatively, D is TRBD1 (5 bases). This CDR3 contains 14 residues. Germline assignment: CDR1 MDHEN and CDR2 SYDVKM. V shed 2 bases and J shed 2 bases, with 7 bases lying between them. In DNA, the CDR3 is TGTGCCAGCAGTTTAGGGGGGGCTGGAAACACCATATATTTT. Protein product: CASSLGGAGNTIYF.

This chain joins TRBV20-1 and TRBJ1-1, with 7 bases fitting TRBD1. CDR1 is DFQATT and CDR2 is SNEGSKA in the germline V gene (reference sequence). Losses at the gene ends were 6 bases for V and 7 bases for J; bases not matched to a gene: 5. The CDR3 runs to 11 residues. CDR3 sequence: CSARGQIEAFF. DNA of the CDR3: TGCAGTGCCAGGGGACAGATTGAAGCTTTCTTT.

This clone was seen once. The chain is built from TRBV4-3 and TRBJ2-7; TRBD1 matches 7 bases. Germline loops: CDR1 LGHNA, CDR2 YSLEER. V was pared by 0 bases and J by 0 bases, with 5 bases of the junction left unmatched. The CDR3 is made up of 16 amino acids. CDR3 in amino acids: CASSQEDRVHSYEQYF. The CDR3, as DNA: TGCGCCAGCAGCCAAGAAGACAGGGTTCACTCCTACGAGCAGTACTTC.

The CDR3 reads CASSVGGASGSTYNEQFF. The CDR3 DNA is TGTGCCAGCAGCGTAGGAGGGGCTAGCGGGAGCACCTACAATGAGCAGTTCTTC. The chain recombines TRBV9 with TRBJ2-1; 10 bases match TRBD2. The CDR3 has 18 residues. Germline loops: CDR1 SGDLS, CDR2 YYNGEE. Losses at the gene ends were 0 bases for V and 2 bases for J; bases not matched to a gene: 8.

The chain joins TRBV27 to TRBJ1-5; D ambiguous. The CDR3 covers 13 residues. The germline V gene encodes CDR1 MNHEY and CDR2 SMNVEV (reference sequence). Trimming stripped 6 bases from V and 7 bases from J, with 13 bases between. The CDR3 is CASSPLAGQPQHF. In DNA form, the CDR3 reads TGTGCCAGCAGCCCATTGGCGGGACAGCCCCAGCATTTT.

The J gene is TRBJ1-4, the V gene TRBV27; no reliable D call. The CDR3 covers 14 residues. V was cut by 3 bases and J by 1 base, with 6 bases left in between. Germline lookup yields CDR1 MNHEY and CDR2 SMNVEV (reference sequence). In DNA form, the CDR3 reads TGTGCCAGCAGTTTGACTCGAACTAATGAAAAACTGTTTTTT. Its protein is CASSLTRTNEKLFF.

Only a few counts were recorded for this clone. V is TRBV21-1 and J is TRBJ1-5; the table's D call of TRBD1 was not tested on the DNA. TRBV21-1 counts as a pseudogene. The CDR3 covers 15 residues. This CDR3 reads CASRARDSDNQPQHF. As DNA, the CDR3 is TGTGCCAGCAGGGCCCGGGACAGTGACAATCAGCCCCAGCATTTT.

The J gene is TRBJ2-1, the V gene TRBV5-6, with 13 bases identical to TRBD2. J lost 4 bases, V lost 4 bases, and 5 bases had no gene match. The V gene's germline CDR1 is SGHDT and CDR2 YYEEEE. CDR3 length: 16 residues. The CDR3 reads CASSLRTSGGYNEQFF. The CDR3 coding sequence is TGTGCCAGCAGCCTGAGGACTAGCGGGGGATACAATGAGCAGTTCTTC.

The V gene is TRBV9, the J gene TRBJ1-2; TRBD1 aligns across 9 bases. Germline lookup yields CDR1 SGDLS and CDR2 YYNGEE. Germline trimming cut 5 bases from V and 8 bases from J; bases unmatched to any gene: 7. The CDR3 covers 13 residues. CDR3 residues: CASSAGDREGYTF. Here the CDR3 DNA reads TGTGCCAGCAGTGCGGGGGACAGGGAGGGCTACACCTTC. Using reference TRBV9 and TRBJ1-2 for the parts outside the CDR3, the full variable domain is DSGVTQTPKHLITATGQRVTLRCSPRSGDLSVYWYQQSLDQGLQFLIQYYNGEERAKGNILERFSAQQFPDLHSELNLSSLELGDSALYFCASSAGDREGYTFGSGTRLTVV.

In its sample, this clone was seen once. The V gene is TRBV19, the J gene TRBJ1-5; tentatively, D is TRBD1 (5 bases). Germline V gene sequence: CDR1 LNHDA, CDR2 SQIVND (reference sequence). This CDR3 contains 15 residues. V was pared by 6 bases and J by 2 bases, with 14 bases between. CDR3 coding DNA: TGTGCCAGTAGCCCGACAGATCTCGGCAATCAGCCCCAGCATTTT. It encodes CASSPTDLGNQPQHF.

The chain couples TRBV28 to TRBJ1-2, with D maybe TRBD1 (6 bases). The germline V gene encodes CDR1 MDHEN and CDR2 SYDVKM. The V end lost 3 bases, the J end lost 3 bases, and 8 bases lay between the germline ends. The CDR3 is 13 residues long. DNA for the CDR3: TGTGCCAGCAGTTTCGAGGGGGACTATGGCTACACCTTC. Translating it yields CASSFEGDYGYTF.

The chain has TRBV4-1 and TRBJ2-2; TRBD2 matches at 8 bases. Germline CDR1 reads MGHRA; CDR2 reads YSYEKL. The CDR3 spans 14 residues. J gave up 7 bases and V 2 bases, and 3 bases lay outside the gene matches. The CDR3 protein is CASSQPGGVGELFF. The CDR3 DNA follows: TGCGCCAGCAGCCAACCCGGGGGGGTCGGGGAGCTGTTTTTT.

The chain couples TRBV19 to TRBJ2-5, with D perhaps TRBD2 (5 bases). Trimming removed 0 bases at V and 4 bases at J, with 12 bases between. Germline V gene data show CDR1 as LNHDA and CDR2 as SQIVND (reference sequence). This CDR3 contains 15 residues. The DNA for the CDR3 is TGTGCCAGTAGTATAGATCTCGTAGAGGGAGAGACCCAGTACTTC. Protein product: CASSIDLVEGETQYF.

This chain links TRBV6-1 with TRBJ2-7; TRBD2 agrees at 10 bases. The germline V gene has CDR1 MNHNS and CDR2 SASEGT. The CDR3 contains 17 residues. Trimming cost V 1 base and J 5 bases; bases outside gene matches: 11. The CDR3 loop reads CASSEEVSSGRGHEQYF. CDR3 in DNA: TGTGCCAGCAGTGAAGAGGTATCTAGCGGGAGAGGCCACGAGCAGTACTTC.

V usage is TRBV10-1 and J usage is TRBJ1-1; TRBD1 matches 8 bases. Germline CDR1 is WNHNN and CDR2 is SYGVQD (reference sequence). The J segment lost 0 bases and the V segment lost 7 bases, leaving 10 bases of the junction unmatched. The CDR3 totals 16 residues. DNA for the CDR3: TGCGCCAGCATCGGGACAGGTATAATCATGAACACTGAAGCTTTCTTT. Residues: CASIGTGIIMNTEAFF.

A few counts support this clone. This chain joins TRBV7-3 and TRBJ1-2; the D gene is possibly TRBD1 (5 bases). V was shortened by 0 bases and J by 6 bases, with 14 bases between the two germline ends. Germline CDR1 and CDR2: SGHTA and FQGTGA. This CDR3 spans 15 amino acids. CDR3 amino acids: CASSLTGPGDDGYTF. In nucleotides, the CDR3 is TGTGCCAGCAGCTTAACGGGACCGGGGGACGATGGCTACACCTTC.

The CDR3 bases are TGTGCCAGTAGTATTCAGACAGATTCCTACGAGCAGTACTTC. This translates into CASSIQTDSYEQYF. The genes are TRBV19 and TRBJ2-7; weak D call: TRBD1 (5 bases). The CDR3 is made up of 14 amino acids. V was pared by 3 bases and J by 1 base, with 10 bases between. Germline CDR1 and CDR2: LNHDA and SQIVND (reference sequence).

Here the CDR3 reads CASSLGLAGVLDEQFF. The CDR3 DNA sequence: TGTGCCAGCAGCTTAGGCCTAGCGGGAGTACTTGATGAGCAGTTCTTC. V gene TRBV13 combines with J gene TRBJ2-1; TRBD2 agrees at 10 bases. After removal of 0 bases from V and 8 bases from J, the junction contained 7 bases not matched to a gene. The CDR3 length is 16 residues. The germline V gene encodes CDR1 PRHDT and CDR2 FYEKMQ (reference sequence).

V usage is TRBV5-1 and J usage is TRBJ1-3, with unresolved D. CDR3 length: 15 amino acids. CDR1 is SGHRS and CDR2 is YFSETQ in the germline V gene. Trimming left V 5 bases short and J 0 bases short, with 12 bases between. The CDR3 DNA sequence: TGCGCCAGCAGTGAGACTGCCGTCTCTGGAAACACCATATATTTT. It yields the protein CASSETAVSGNTIYF.